These 5 T cell receptor beta chains were all obtained from the same sample, sequenced in a study of blood T cells in healthy people across ages. PCR was performed a second time for roughly 7 to 11 cycles using a sample-barcoded 5' primer and a J-beta primer mix. TCRdb fed the 5' RACE reads into MiXCR, producing one record per CDR3 protein. The data contain about 1.5 million distinct CDR3 sequences, roughly two fifths of them seen just once; the ten biggest clones take up less than 5%. The specimen sequenced was blood. Every receptor here comes from a woman aged 18-29 years in good health.

There are a few counts of this clonotype. The chain joins TRBV11-3 to TRBJ1-1; D not resolved. Germline CDR1 and CDR2: SGHNT and YENEEA. V lost 4 bases and J lost 5, with 11 bases in between. This CDR3 is 13 amino acids long. The CDR3 nucleotides read TGTGCCAGCAGCTCTCGGGCGCGGACTGAAGCTTTCTTT. This encodes CASSSRARTEAFF.

In its sample, this clonotype was seen once. The chain recombines TRBV6-2 or TRBV6-3 with TRBJ1-5; tentatively, D is TRBD1 (5 bases). Trimming removed 6 bases at V and 5 bases at J, with 20 bases between. The CDR3 consists of 16 residues. In germline, CDR1 is MNHEY, CDR2 SVGEGT. The CDR3 bases are TGTGCCAGCAGACGGGGCCGCACGGTAATTTATCAGCCCCAGCATTTT. Translated: CASRRGRTVIYQPQHF.

The chain is built from TRBV28 and TRBJ1-4; D unresolved. Trimming took 0 bases from V and 7 from J, leaving 6 bases between them. CDR1 is MDHEN, CDR2 SYDVKM, per germline. This CDR3 region has 13 residues. CDR3 DNA: TGTGCCAGCAGTTTATGGGACGCTGAAAAACTGTTTTTT. As protein: CASSLWDAEKLFF.

This clonotype has a handful of counts. The gene calls are TRBV12-3 or TRBV12-4 and TRBJ1-4; possibly TRBD1 for D (5 bases). The CDR3 contains 14 residues. Trimming took off 6 bases at V and 6 bases at J, with 14 bases between the two ends. The CDR3 nucleotides read TGTGCCAGCAGCCGTGACAGAACGGATGAAAAACTGTTTTTT. Encoded protein: CASSRDRTDEKLFF.

The CDR3 protein is CASSRTEGRQPQHF. The CDR3 region has the DNA TGTGCCAGCAGCCGGACAGAGGGACGTCAGCCCCAGCATTTT. V gene TRBV7-8 combines with J gene TRBJ1-5, with a weak D call TRBD1 (6 bases). V lost 5 bases and J lost 6, with 14 bases in between. The CDR3 sequence is 14 residues long. Looked up from germline, CDR1 is SGHVS and CDR2 is FQNEAQ.